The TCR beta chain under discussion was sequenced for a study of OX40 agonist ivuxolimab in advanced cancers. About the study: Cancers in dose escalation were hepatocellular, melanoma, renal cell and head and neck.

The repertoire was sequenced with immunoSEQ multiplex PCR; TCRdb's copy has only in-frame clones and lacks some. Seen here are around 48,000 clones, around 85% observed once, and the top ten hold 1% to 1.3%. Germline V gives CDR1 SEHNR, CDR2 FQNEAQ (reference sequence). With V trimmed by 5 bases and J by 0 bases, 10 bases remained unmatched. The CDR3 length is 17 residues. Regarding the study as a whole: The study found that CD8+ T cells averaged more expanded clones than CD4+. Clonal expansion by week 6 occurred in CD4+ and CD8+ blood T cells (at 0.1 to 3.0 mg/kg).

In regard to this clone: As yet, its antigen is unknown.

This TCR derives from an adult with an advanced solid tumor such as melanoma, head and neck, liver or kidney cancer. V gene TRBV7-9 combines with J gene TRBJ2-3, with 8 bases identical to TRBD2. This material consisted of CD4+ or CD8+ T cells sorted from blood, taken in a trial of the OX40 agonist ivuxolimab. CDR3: CASSPPWSGGSTDTQYF. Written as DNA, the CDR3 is TGTGCCAGCAGCCCGCCATGGAGCGGGGGCAGCACAGATACGCAGTATTTT.